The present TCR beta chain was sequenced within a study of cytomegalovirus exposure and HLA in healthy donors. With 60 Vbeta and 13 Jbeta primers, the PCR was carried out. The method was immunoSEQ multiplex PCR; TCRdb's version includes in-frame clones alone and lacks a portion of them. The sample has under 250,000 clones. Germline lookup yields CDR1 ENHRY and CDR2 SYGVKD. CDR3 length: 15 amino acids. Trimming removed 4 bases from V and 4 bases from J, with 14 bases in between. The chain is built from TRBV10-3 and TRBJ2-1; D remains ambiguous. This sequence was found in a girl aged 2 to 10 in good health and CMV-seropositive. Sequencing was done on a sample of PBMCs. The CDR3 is CAISGHHFRYNEQFF. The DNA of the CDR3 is TGTGCCATCAGTGGACACCACTTCAGATACAATGAGCAGTTCTTC.